The source of this T cell receptor beta chain is a study of cytomegalovirus exposure and HLA in healthy donors. As concerns this clone: Its antigen is as yet unknown.

Germline values: CDR1 MGHRA, CDR2 YSYEKL. The CDR3 length is 13 residues. Trimming pared 2 bases from V and 8 bases from J, leaving 12 bases between. Amplification used 60 Vbeta primers and 13 Jbeta primers. Only in-frame clones appear in the TCRdb table, and some are missing; sequencing was by immunoSEQ multiplex PCR. This sample has about 130,000 clones, with 64% found just once. Overall study findings and caveats: As a later analysis showed, a missense DCLRE1C variant was linked to trimming of TCR beta V- and J-genes. The study flagged approximately 180 TCR beta chains as cytomegalovirus-associated.

This sequence was found in a woman in her forties in good health and CMV-seronegative. The chain has TRBV4-1 and TRBJ1-2; D possibly corresponds to TRBD1 (5 bases). Sequencing input: PBMCs. CDR3: CASSQIGGVGYTF. For the CDR3, the DNA is TGCGCCAGCAGCCAAATCGGGGGGGTCGGCTACACCTTC.